This T cell receptor (beta chain) was captured by sequencing in a study of T cell changes during pregnancy in multiple sclerosis. CDR3 length: 17 residues. CDR1 and CDR2 from the germline V gene are MGHRA and YSYEKL. V lost 1 base and J 1 base, leaving 17 bases between the germline ends. TCRdb's table, derived via immunoSEQ multiplex PCR, lists solely in-frame clones and lacks some. This table holds fewer than 45,000 clones, around 91% found once. The sequence was collected from a female donor with multiple sclerosis, enrolled in a pregnancy study. The gene calls are TRBV4-1 and TRBJ2-7, with D possibly TRBD1 on 5 matching bases. The source material was CD8+ T cells from peripheral blood mononuclear cells, sampled in the first trimester of pregnancy. CDR3 in DNA: TGCGCCAGCAGCCAAGTATCAGGGCGAAGTCCTTCCTACGAGCAGTACTTC. Translated, it gives CASSQVSGRSPSYEQYF.